A selection of T cell receptor beta chains follows, all from one sample in a study of shared clonotypes between healthy human individuals. Here immunoSEQ multiplex PCR was the method, and the copy in TCRdb shows in-frame clones only, minus some. This sample has millions of clones, with 85% to 95% found just once. The sequenced material came from naive CD4+ T cells sorted from blood. All receptors come from a young man in good health. The CDR3 runs from the conserved cysteine through the conserved F or W. The order of the fields is CDR3 length, clone size, J gene, V gene, D gene, CDR3 protein, CDR3 DNA. D genes are given only for firm matches. A clone size is listed for some rows: how often the clone was seen (once, few, many), or a class if it is expanded.

>13|few|TRBJ1-1|TRBV29-1|.
CSVGGRMNTEAFF
TGCAGCGTGGGGGGACGGATGAACACTGAAGCTTTCTTT
>12|.|TRBJ2-7|TRBV28|TRBD1
CATRDRPYEQYF
TGTGCCACCAGGGACAGACCCTACGAGCAGTACTTC
>15|.|TRBJ2-3|TRBV5-1|TRBD1
CASSRGQEVPDTQYF
TGCGCCAGCAGCAGGGGACAGGAAGTCCCTGATACGCAGTATTTT
>13|.|TRBJ1-5|TRBV5-1|.
CASSLGADQPQHF
TGCGCCAGCAGCTTAGGGGCGGATCAGCCCCAGCATTTT
>13|.|TRBJ1-1|TRBV7-7|.
CASSRGENTEAFF
TGTGCTAGCAGCCGGGGGGAGAACACTGAAGCTTTCTTT
>13|.|TRBJ2-7|TRBV27|.
CASSLILSPEQYF
TGTGCCAGCAGTTTGATTCTGTCTCCCGAGCAGTACTTC
>14|.|TRBJ1-2|TRBV4-1|.
CASSQPDGNYGYTF
TGCGCCAGCAGCCAACCTGACGGGAACTATGGCTACACCTTC
>16|.|TRBJ2-1|TRBV10-3|.
CAISEMNLASNNEQFF
TGTGCCATCAGTGAGATGAATCTAGCCTCTAACAATGAGCAGTTCTTC
>14|once|TRBJ2-2|TRBV6-1|.
CASSDSTNTGELFF
TGTGCCAGCAGCGACTCAACAAACACCGGGGAGCTGTTTTTT
>17|.|TRBJ2-1|TRBV7-3|TRBD2
CASSPFGLAGGFNEQFF
TGTGCCAGCAGCCCCTTTGGACTAGCGGGGGGATTCAATGAGCAGTTCTTC
>16|.|TRBJ2-1|TRBV5-1|TRBD2
CASSLATSGGANEQFF
TGCGCCAGCAGCTTGGCGACTAGCGGGGGGGCGAATGAGCAGTTCTTC
>15|.|TRBJ1-3|TRBV14|.
CASSQGAFSGNTIYF
TGTGCCAGCAGCCAGGGAGCCTTCTCTGGAAACACCATATATTTT
>17|.|TRBJ2-2|TRBV4-1|.
CASSQVPPPGNTGELFF
TGCGCCAGCAGCCAAGTCCCCCCCCCAGGGAACACCGGGGAGCTGTTTTTT
>17|.|TRBJ1-6|TRBV19|.
CASSIRRGWQNNSPLHF
TGTGCCAGTAGTATTAGAAGGGGGTGGCAGAATAATTCACCCCTCCACTTT
>13|.|TRBJ1-1|TRBV18|.
CASSKQENTEAFF
TGTGCCAGCTCAAAGCAGGAAAACACTGAAGCTTTCTTT
>15|.|TRBJ2-7|TRBV9|.
CASSVWPDAGLEQYF
TGTGCCAGCAGCGTATGGCCTGACGCGGGGCTCGAGCAGTACTTC
>13|.|TRBJ2-5|TRBV7-2|TRBD2
CASSRGSGGTQYF
TGTGCCAGCAGCCGTGGGAGCGGGGGGACCCAGTACTTC
>14|.|TRBJ1-5|TRBV6-1|.
CASSERVQLGPQHF
TGTGCCAGCAGCGAACGGGTACAGTTGGGGCCCCAGCATTTT
>14|.|TRBJ1-6|TRBV30|.
CAWKMKGVNSPLHF
TGTGCCTGGAAGATGAAGGGAGTGAATTCACCCCTCCACTTT
>14|.|TRBJ2-1|TRBV2|.
CASRTFSANNEQFF
TGTGCCAGCAGAACCTTCAGTGCGAACAATGAGCAGTTCTTC
>12|few|TRBJ1-1|TRBV28|.
CASSGTWREAFF
TGTGCCAGCAGTGGGACTTGGAGGGAAGCTTTCTTT
>16|.|TRBJ2-1|TRBV18|.
CASSPGIQGRGNEQFF
TGTGCCAGCTCACCCGGGATTCAGGGCAGGGGCAATGAGCAGTTCTTC
>16|.|TRBJ1-3|TRBV18|.
CASSPKEALRGNTIYF
TGTGCCAGCTCACCGAAGGAGGCGTTGAGGGGAAACACCATATATTTT
>15|.|TRBJ2-3|TRBV6-5|TRBD2
CASRNRLAVTDTQYF
TGTGCCAGCAGAAACAGACTAGCCGTAACAGATACGCAGTATTTT
>17|.|TRBJ1-5|TRBV5-8|.
CASSLGLPSLARQPQHF
TGTGCCAGCAGCCTTGGTCTCCCCTCCCTCGCCCGTCAGCCCCAGCATTTT
>16|.|TRBJ2-5|TRBV7-9|TRBD2
CASSLVPAGLQETQYF
TGTGCCAGCAGCTTAGTCCCAGCGGGGCTCCAAGAGACCCAGTACTTC
>16|.|TRBJ2-1|TRBV9|.
CASSVGATSSYNEQFF
TGTGCCAGCAGCGTAGGGGCGACTAGCTCCTACAATGAGCAGTTCTTC
>14|.|TRBJ1-3|TRBV25-1|.
CASSGQGAGNTIYF
TGTGCCAGCAGTGGCCAGGGAGCTGGAAACACCATATATTTT
>13|.|TRBJ2-7|TRBV5-5|.
CASTRDGLYEQYF
TGTGCCAGCACCCGGGACGGGTTATACGAGCAGTACTTC